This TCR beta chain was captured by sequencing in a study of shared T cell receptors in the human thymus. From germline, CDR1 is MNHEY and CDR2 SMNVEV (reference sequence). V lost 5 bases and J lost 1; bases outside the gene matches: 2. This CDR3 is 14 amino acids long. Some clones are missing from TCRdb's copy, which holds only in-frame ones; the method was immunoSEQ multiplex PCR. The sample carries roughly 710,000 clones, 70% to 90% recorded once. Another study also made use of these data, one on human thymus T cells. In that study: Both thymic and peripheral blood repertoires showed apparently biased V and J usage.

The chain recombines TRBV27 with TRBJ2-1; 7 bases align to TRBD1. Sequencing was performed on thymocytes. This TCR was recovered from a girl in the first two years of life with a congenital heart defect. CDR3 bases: TGTGCCAGCAGTGGACAGGTTTCCTACAATGAGCAGTTCTTC. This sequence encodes CASSGQVSYNEQFF.